This TCR beta chain was profiled in a study of somatic mutations in cytotoxic T cells in rheumatoid arthritis. Trimming took 2 bases from V and 0 from J, leaving 5 bases between them. The CDR3 covers 13 residues. Looked up from germline, CDR1 is MNHEY and CDR2 is SVGAGI. Study observations and caveats: A largest CD8+ clone above 20% of CD8+ cells occurred in 8 of 65 patients. It was found that CD8+ T-cell clonality in rheumatoid arthritis patients did not differ significantly from that in age-matched healthy controls.

A word on this clone: What it recognizes is unknown.

Measured with immunoSEQ multiplex PCR; TCRdb has only the in-frame clones, and not every one. Altogether approximately 20,000 clones are present, 80% being singletons, with the ten largest covering approximately 30%. The clonotype originates from an adult with rheumatoid arthritis. The sample consisted of CD8+ T cells sorted from blood. This chain joins TRBV6-5 and TRBJ2-7, with D unresolved. The CDR3 loop reads CASSYRVSYEQYF. The CDR3 DNA reads as TGTGCCAGCAGTTACCGGGTCTCCTACGAGCAGTACTTC.